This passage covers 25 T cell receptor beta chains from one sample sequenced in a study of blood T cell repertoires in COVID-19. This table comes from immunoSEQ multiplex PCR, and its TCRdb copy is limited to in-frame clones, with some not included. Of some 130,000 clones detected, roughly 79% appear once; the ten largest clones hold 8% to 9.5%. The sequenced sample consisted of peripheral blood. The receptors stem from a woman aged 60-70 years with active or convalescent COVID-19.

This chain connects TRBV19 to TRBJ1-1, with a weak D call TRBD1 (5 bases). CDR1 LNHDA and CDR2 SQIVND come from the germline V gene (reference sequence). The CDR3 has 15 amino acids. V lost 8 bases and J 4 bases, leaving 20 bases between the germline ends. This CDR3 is CASHAVDGALTEAFF. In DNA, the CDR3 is TGTGCCAGTCACGCAGTTGATGGGGCACTCACTGAAGCTTTCTTT.

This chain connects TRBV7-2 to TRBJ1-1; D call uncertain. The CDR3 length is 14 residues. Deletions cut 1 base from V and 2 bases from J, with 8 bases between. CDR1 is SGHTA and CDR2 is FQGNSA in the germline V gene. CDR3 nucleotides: TGTGCCAGCAGCTTAGAGCTAGCCAACACTGAAGCTTTCTTT. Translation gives CASSLELANTEAFF.

The CDR3 spells CASSQGSNQPQHF. The CDR3 region has the DNA TGTGCCAGCAGCCAGGGCAGCAATCAGCCCCAGCATTTT. The J gene is TRBJ1-5, the V gene TRBV14; D call uncertain. Trimming stripped 3 bases from V and 1 base from J, with 4 bases between. The CDR3 covers 13 residues. The germline V gene has CDR1 SGHDN and CDR2 FVKESK.

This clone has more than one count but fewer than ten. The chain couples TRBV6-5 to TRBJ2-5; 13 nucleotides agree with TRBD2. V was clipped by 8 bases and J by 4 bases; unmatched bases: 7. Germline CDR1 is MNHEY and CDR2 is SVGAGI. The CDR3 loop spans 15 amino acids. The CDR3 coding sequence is TGTGCCAGCGGACTAGCGGGGGCCGGTCGAGAGACCCAGTACTTC. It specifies CASGLAGAGRETQYF.

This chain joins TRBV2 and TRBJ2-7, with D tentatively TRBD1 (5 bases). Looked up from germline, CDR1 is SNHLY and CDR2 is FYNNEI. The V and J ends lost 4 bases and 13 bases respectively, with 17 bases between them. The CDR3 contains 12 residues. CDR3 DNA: TGTGCCAGCAGTGTTGACACCATAAGGGGATACGTC. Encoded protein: CASSVDTIRGYV.

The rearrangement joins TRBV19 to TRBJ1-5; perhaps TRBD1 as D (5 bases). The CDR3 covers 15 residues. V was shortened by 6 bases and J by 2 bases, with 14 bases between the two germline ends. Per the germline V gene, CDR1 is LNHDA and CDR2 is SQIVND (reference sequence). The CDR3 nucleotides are TGTGCCAGTAGACAGGAGGGGATGGGCAATCAGCCCCAGCATTTT. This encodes CASRQEGMGNQPQHF. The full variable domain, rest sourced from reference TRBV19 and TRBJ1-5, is DGGITQSPKYLFRKEGQNVTLSCEQNLNHDAMYWYRQDPGQGLRLIYYSQIVNDFQKGDIAEGYSVSREKKESFPLTVTSAQKNPTAFYLCASRQEGMGNQPQHFGDGTRLSIL.

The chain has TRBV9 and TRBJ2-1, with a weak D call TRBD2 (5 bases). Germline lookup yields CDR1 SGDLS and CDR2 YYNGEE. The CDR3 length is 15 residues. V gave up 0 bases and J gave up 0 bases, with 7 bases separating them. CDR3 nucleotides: TGTGCCAGCAGCGTAGTTGACTACTCCTACAATGAGCAGTTCTTC. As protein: CASSVVDYSYNEQFF.

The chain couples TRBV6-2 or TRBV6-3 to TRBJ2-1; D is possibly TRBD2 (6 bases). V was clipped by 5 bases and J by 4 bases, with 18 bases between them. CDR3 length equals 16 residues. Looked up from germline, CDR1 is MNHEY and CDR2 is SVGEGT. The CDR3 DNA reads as TGTGCCAGCAGTAGTACTCCGGGACTGGGTTACAATGAGCAGTTCTTC. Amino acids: CASSSTPGLGYNEQFF.

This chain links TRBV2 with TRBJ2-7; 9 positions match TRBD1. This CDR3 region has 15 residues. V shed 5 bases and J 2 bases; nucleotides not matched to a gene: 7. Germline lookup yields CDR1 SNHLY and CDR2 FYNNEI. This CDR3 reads CASSSLGQGAYEQYF. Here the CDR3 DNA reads TGTGCCAGCAGTTCATTGGGACAGGGTGCCTACGAGCAGTACTTC. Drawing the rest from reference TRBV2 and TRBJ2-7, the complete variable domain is EPEVTQTPSHQVTQMGQEVILRCVPISNHLYFYWYRQILGQKVEFLVSFYNNEISEKSEIFDDQFSVERPDGSNFTLKIRSTKLEDSAMYFCASSSLGQGAYEQYFGPGTRLTVT.

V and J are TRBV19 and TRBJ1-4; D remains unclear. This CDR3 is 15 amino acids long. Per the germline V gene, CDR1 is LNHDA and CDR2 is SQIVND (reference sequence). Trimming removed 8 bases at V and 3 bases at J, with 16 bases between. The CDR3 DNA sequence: TGTGCCAGTGTGGGCTCCATCGGTGCTAATGAAAAACTGTTTTTT. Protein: CASVGSIGANEKLFF.

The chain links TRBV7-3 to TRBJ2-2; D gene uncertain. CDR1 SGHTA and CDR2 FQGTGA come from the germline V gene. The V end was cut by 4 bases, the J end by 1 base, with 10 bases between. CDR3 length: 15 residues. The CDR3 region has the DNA TGTGCCAGCAGCTCGTCTTTCGGGAACACCGGGGAGCTGTTTTTT. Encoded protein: CASSSSFGNTGELFF.

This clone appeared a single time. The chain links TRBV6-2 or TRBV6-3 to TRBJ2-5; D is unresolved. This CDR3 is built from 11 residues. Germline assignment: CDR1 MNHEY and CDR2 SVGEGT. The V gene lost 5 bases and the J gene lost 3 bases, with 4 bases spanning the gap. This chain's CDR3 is CASSGKETQYF. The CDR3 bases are TGTGCCAGCAGTGGCAAAGAGACCCAGTACTTC.

The CDR3 bases are TGTGCCAGCAGTGAAGGCGGGCCGGAAACTGAAGCTTTCTTT. Amino acids: CASSEGGPETEAFF. This sequence joins TRBV2 and TRBJ1-1; D not certain. The CDR3 extends over 14 amino acids. Trimming pared 1 base from V and 5 bases from J, leaving 11 bases between. The germline V gene encodes CDR1 SNHLY and CDR2 FYNNEI.

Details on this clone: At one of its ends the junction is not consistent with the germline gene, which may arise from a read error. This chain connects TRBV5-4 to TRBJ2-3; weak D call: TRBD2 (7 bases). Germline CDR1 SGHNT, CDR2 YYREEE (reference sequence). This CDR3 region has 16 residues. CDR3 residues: CARSVPRGGAGDTQYF. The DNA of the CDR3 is TGTGCCCGCAGCGTCCCAAGGGGGGGGGCGGGAGATACGCAGTATTTT.

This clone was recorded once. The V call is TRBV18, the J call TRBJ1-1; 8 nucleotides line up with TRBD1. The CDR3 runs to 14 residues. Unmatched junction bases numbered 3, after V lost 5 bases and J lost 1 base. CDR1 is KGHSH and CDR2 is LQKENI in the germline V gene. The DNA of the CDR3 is TGTGCCAGCTCAGACAGGGGAGAGAACACTGAAGCTTTCTTT. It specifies CASSDRGENTEAFF.

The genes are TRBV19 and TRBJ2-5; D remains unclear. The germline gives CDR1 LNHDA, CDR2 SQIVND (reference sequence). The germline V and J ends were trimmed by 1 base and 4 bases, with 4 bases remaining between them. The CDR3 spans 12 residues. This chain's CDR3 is CASSIAGETQYF. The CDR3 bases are TGTGCCAGTAGTATAGCGGGAGAGACCCAGTACTTC. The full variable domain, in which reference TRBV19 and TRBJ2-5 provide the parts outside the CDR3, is DGGITQSPKYLFRKEGQNVTLSCEQNLNHDAMYWYRQDPGQGLRLIYYSQIVNDFQKGDIAEGYSVSREKKESFPLTVTSAQKNPTAFYLCASSIAGETQYFGPGTRLLVL.

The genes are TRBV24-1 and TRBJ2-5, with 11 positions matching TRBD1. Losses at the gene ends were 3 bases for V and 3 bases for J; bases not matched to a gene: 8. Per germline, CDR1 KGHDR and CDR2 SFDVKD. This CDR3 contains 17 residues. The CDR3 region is CATSDGRTGGWEETQYF. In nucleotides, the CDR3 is TGTGCCACCAGTGATGGTAGGACAGGGGGCTGGGAAGAGACCCAGTACTTC.

CDR3 region: CASSFERYEQYF. The DNA of the CDR3 is TGTGCCAGCAGCTTTGAGCGGTACGAGCAGTACTTC. The chain joins TRBV7-9 to TRBJ2-7; perhaps TRBD2 as D (5 bases). The CDR3 is made up of 12 amino acids. The V and J ends lost 3 bases and 4 bases respectively, with 7 bases between them. The germline gives CDR1 SEHNR, CDR2 FQNEAQ (reference sequence).

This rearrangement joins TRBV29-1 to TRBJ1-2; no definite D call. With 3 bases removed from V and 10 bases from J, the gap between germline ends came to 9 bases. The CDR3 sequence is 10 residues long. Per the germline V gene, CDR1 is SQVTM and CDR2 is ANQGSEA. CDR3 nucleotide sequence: TGCAGCGTTGAGGAGGGCGACTACACCTTC. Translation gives CSVEEGDYTF.

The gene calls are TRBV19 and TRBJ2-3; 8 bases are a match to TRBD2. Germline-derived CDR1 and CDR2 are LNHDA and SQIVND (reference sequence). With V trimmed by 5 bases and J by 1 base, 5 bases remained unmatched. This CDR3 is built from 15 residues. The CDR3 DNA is TGTGCCAGTAGTGAAGCGGGAGTGGGCACAGATACGCAGTATTTT. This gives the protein CASSEAGVGTDTQYF.

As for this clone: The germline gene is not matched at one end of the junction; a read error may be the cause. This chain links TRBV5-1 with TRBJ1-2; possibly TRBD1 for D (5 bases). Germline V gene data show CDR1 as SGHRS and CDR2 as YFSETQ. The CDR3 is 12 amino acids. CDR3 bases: TGCGCCAGCAGCTTGGGACAGAGCTCCCTGGCCTTC. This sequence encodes CASSLGQSSLAF. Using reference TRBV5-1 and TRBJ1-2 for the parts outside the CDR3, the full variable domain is KAGVTQTPRYLIKTRGQQVTLSCSPISGHRSVSWYQQTPGQGLQFLFEYFSETQRNKGNFPGRFSGRQFSNSRSEMNVSTLELGDSALYLCASSLGQSSLAFGSGTRLTVV.

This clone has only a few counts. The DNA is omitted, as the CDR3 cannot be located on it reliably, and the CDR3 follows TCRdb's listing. The CDR3 here is CASTSEGRANEKLFF. This rearrangement joins TRBV19 to TRBJ1-4. Germline assignment: CDR1 LNHDA and CDR2 SQIVND (reference sequence). Termini included, the CDR3 measures 15 amino acids.

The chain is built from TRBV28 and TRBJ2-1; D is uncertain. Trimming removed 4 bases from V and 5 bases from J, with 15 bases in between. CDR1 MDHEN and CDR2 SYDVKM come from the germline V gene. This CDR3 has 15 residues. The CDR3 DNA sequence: TGTGCCAGCAGTTATCATACCGTCGGAGACAATGAGCAGTTCTTC. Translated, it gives CASSYHTVGDNEQFF.

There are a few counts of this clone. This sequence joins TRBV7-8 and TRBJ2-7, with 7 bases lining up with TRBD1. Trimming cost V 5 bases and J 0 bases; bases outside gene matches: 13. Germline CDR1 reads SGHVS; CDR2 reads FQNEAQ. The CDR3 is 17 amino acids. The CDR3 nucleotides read TGTGCCAGCAGCCCCAGGACAGGTTTTACGAGCTCCTACGAGCAGTACGTC. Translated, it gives CASSPRTGFTSSYEQYV.

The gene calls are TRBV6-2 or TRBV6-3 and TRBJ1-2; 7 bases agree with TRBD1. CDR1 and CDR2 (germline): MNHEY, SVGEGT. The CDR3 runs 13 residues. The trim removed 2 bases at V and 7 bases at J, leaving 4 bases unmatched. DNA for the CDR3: TGTGCCAGCAGTTACGACAGGGAAAGTGGCTACACCTTC. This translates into CASSYDRESGYTF.